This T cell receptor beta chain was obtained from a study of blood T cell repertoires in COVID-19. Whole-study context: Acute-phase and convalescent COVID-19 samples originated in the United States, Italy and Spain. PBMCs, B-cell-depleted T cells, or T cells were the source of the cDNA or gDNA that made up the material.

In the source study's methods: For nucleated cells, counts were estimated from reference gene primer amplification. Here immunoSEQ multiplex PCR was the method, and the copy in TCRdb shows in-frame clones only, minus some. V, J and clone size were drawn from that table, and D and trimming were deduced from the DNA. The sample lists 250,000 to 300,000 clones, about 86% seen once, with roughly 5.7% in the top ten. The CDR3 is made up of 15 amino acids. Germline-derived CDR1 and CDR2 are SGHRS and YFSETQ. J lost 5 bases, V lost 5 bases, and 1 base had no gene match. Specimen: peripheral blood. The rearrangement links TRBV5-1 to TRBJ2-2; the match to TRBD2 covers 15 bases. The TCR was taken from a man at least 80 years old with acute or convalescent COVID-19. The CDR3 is CASRGLAGGTGELFF. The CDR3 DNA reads TGCGCCAGCAGGGGACTAGCGGGGGGTACCGGGGAGCTGTTTTTT.